This TCR beta chain is drawn from a study of blood T cell repertoires in COVID-19. The wider study: Samples came from the United States, Italy and Spain, spanning acute and convalescent COVID-19. The analysed material was cDNA or gDNA that came from T cells, B-cell-depleted T cells, or PBMCs.

Germline V lookup: CDR1 LNHNV, CDR2 YYDKDF (reference sequence). V gave up 3 bases and J gave up 7 bases; unmatched junction bases: 9. The CDR3 has 16 amino acids. As originally analysed: Estimates of nucleated cell counts were drawn from the amplification of reference gene primers. Repertoires were generated with immunoSEQ multiplex PCR, while TCRdb's copy carries only in-frame clones and drops some. V and J calls and clone size are as listed in that table; D and trimming were resolved from the DNA. The sample yields 60,000 to 85,000 clones, 80% seen once. The TCR was taken from a man between 65 and 80 years old who had recovered from COVID-19. Sequencing input: peripheral blood. The chain links TRBV15 to TRBJ1-6, with 7 bases aligning to TRBD1. The CDR3: CATSSPPTGVNSPLHF. Here the CDR3 DNA reads TGTGCCACCAGCAGCCCACCCACAGGGGTGAATTCACCCCTCCACTTT.